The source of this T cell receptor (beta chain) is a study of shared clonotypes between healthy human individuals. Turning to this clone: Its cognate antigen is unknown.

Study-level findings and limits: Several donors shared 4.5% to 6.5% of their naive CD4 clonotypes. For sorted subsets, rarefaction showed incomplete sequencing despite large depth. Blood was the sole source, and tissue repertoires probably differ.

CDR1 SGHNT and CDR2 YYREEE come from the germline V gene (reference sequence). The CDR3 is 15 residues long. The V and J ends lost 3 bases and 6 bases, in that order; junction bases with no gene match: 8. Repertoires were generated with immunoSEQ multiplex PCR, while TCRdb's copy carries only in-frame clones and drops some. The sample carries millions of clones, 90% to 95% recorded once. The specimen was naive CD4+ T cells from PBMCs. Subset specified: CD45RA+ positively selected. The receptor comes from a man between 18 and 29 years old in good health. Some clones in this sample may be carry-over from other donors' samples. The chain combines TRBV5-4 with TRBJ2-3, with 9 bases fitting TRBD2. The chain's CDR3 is CASSSGLAKRDTQYF. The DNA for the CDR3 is TGTGCCAGCAGCTCGGGACTAGCAAAGAGGGATACGCAGTATTTT.